This T cell receptor (beta chain) comes out of a study of monozygotic twins with inflammatory bowel disease. TCRdb derives one entry per CDR3 protein from the 5' RACE reads, leaving out DNA. This listing includes approximately 380,000 distinct CDR3 sequences. The sample consisted of blood. This sequence was found in a human donor with ulcerative colitis or Crohn's disease, or a healthy co-twin of an affected twin (not recorded which).

The CDR3 loop is CASSSPMTSPETQYF. The chain is built from TRBV5-4 and TRBJ2-5; checking the TCRdb D call of TRBD2 is not possible without DNA. This CDR3 is 15 amino acids long. In germline, CDR1 is SGHNT, CDR2 YYREEE (reference sequence).